The 8 T cell receptor beta chains listed next were all sequenced from one sample in a study of T cell changes during pregnancy in multiple sclerosis. Repertoires were generated with immunoSEQ multiplex PCR, while TCRdb's copy carries only in-frame clones and drops some. The sample yields about 98,000 clones, around 90% seen once. The sample was peripheral blood, taken after pregnancy. These receptor sequences come from a female donor in good health, enrolled as a control in a pregnancy study.

This clone is a singleton in its sample. The rearrangement links TRBV14 to TRBJ2-5; D is perhaps TRBD1 (5 bases). Germline V lookup: CDR1 SGHDN, CDR2 FVKESK. This CDR3 comprises 13 residues. The ends were cut back, 3 bases at V and 7 bases at J, with 12 bases in the middle. This CDR3 reads CASSQTVFGTQYF. The CDR3 nucleotides are TGTGCCAGCAGCCAGACAGTATTCGGGACCCAGTACTTC.

The CDR3 DNA reads as TGTGCCAGCAGTTCTACTAGCGGGGACACAGATACGCAGTATTTT. Protein: CASSSTSGDTDTQYF. This chain uses TRBV28 with TRBJ2-3; 10 bases fit TRBD2. Trimming removed 4 bases from V and 2 bases from J; junction bases left unmatched: 3. The germline CDR1 and CDR2 sequences are MDHEN and SYDVKM. The length of the CDR3 is 15 residues.

This chain uses TRBV28 with TRBJ2-3, with 12 nucleotides matching TRBD2. V lost 3 bases and J lost 0; bases outside the gene matches: 7. This CDR3 spans 18 amino acids. Looked up from germline, CDR1 is MDHEN and CDR2 is SYDVKM. The CDR3 sequence is CASSFSLAGGPSTDTQYF. The CDR3 region has the DNA TGTGCCAGCAGTTTTAGTCTAGCGGGGGGGCCGAGCACAGATACGCAGTATTTT.

The genes are TRBV5-4 and TRBJ2-2; 9 positions agree with TRBD2. This CDR3 comprises 17 residues. V was pared by 2 bases and J by 0 bases, with 5 bases of the junction left unmatched. Germline values: CDR1 SGHNT, CDR2 YYREEE (reference sequence). The CDR3 DNA sequence: TGTGCCAGCAGCTTACCCGGGACTAGCTCGAACACCGGGGAGCTGTTTTTT. It yields the protein CASSLPGTSSNTGELFF.

The V and J genes are TRBV19 and TRBJ2-1; a possible D gene is TRBD1 (5 bases). Germline V gene data show CDR1 as LNHDA and CDR2 as SQIVND (reference sequence). The CDR3 totals 16 residues. V lost 4 bases and J lost 2, with 15 bases in between. CDR3 DNA: TGTGCCAGTAGTAGGACAAGGGCAGGGCCCTACAATGAGCAGTTCTTC. This codes for CASSRTRAGPYNEQFF.

The table lists this clone with a count of one. The rearrangement joins TRBV5-1 to TRBJ2-5; perhaps TRBD1 as D (5 bases). The V gene's germline CDR1 is SGHRS and CDR2 YFSETQ. The CDR3 consists of 14 residues. V gave up 4 bases and J gave up 1 base, with 11 bases separating them. CDR3 coding DNA: TGCGCCAGCAGCCTCCCGGACACCCAAGAGACCCAGTACTTC. Translation gives CASSLPDTQETQYF.

V usage is TRBV5-1 and J usage is TRBJ2-5; 8 bases are a match to TRBD2. With V trimmed by 3 bases and J by 2 bases, 3 bases remained unmatched. The V gene's germline CDR1 is SGHRS and CDR2 YFSETQ. The CDR3 covers 14 residues. In nucleotides, the CDR3 is TGCGCCAGCAGCTCGGGGGGGCTACAAGAGACCCAGTACTTC. This encodes CASSSGGLQETQYF. The complete variable domain, with remaining parts taken from reference TRBV5-1 and TRBJ2-5, reads KAGVTQTPRYLIKTRGQQVTLSCSPISGHRSVSWYQQTPGQGLQFLFEYFSETQRNKGNFPGRFSGRQFSNSRSEMNVSTLELGDSALYLCASSSGGLQETQYFGPGTRLLVL.

The genes are TRBV5-1 and TRBJ1-2; D gene uncertain. The CDR3 has 15 residues. V lost 3 bases and J lost 8, with 20 bases in between. Looked up from germline, CDR1 is SGHRS and CDR2 is YFSETQ. This CDR3 reads CASSSLTDAAKGYTF. CDR3 nucleotide sequence: TGCGCCAGCAGCTCCCTGACTGATGCAGCGAAGGGCTACACCTTC. The variable domain in full, completed from reference TRBV5-1 and TRBJ1-2, reads KAGVTQTPRYLIKTRGQQVTLSCSPISGHRSVSWYQQTPGQGLQFLFEYFSETQRNKGNFPGRFSGRQFSNSRSEMNVSTLELGDSALYLCASSSLTDAAKGYTFGSGTRLTVV.